Sequencing of this TCR beta chain was carried out in a study of Graves' ophthalmopathy and Graves' hyperthyroidism. The CDR3 totals 14 residues. Per germline, CDR1 DFQATT and CDR2 SNEGSKA (reference sequence). With 0 bases removed from V and 5 bases from J, the gap between germline ends came to 10 bases. Researchers took RNA transcripts and amplified TCR beta CDR3 regions from them. Investigators did first-round RT-PCR with HTBI primers, then second-round multiplex PCR. In TCRdb, the multiplex PCR reads were re-called with MiXCR into one record per CDR3 protein. The data show about 230,000 distinct CDR3 sequences, 45% to 55% seen once.

This receptor was identified in an adult man with Graves' ophthalmopathy. J is TRBJ1-4 and V is TRBV20-1, with D tentatively TRBD1 (6 bases). Sequenced: peripheral blood. The CDR3 loop is CSARDQGINEKLFF. The DNA for the CDR3 is TGCAGTGCTAGAGACCAGGGGATAAATGAAAAACTGTTTTTT.